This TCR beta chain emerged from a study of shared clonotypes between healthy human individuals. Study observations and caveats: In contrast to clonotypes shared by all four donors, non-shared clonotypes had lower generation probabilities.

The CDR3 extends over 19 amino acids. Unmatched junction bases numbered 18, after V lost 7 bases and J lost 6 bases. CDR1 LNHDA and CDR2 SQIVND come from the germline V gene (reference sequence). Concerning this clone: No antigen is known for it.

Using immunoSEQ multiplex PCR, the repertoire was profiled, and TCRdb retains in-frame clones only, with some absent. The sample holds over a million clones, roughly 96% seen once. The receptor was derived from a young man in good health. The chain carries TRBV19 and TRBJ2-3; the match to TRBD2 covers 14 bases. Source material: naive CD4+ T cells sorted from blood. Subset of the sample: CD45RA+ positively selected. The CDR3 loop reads CASTPAPGTSGSGGDTQYF. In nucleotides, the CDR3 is TGTGCCAGTACCCCAGCGCCAGGGACTAGCGGGAGCGGAGGGGATACGCAGTATTTT.